This T cell receptor (beta chain) was captured by sequencing in a study of cytomegalovirus exposure and HLA in healthy donors. CDR3 size: 14 residues. CDR1 and CDR2 (germline): PRHDT, FYEKMQ (reference sequence). PCR involved 60 Vbeta and 13 Jbeta primers. Profiling relied on immunoSEQ multiplex PCR, and the TCRdb table lists in-frame clones only, not all of them. The sample has tens of thousands of clones, around 71% seen once. Findings and caveats of the study: Earlier analysis found most TCR beta V segments productive about 87% or about 30% of the time. One variant, a missense change in DCLRE1C, was linked in a later analysis to TCR beta V- and J-gene trimming.

Remarks on this clone: Its specificity is unknown.

This clonotype was sampled from a man between 60 and 75 years old in good health and CMV-seronegative. The material sequenced was PBMCs. The genes are TRBV13 and TRBJ2-5; TRBD2 matches at 10 bases. CDR3 bases: TGTGCAGCAACTAAAGCGGGGGGGAAAGAGACCCAGTACTTC. This encodes CAATKAGGKETQYF.